The sequence of this T cell receptor (beta chain) was determined in a study of T cell changes during pregnancy in multiple sclerosis. Data came from immunoSEQ multiplex PCR; TCRdb stores just in-frame clones and leaves some out. The sample shows about 80,000 clones, about nine tenths of them seen only once. CDR1 and CDR2 (germline): SGHRS, YFSETQ. The V gene lost 0 bases and the J gene lost 3 bases, with 9 bases spanning the gap. The CDR3 runs 14 residues. Sequenced material: peripheral blood, taken before pregnancy. This receptor was taken from a female donor with multiple sclerosis, enrolled in a pregnancy study. The chain combines TRBV5-1 with TRBJ1-1; D is uncertain. CDR3 in DNA: TGCGCCAGCAGCTTGGGGTTGGCGGACACTGAAGCTTTCTTT. Amino acids: CASSLGLADTEAFF. The full variable domain, rest sourced from reference TRBV5-1 and TRBJ1-1, is KAGVTQTPRYLIKTRGQQVTLSCSPISGHRSVSWYQQTPGQGLQFLFEYFSETQRNKGNFPGRFSGRQFSNSRSEMNVSTLELGDSALYLCASSLGLADTEAFFGQGTRLTVV.